This T cell receptor beta chain comes out of a study of shared clonotypes between healthy human individuals. Using immunoSEQ multiplex PCR, the repertoire was profiled, and TCRdb retains in-frame clones only, with some absent. The sample has 2,500,000 or so clones; just under 95% are singletons. This CDR3 contains 15 residues. V lost 6 bases, J lost 5 bases, and 12 bases stayed unmatched. The germline V gene has CDR1 MGHRA and CDR2 YSYEKL. The sequenced material came from naive CD4+ T cells from PBMCs. Subset meaning: CD45RA+ positively selected. This rearrangement joins TRBV4-1 to TRBJ2-5; TRBD1 matches at 7 bases. This clonotype originated in a man younger than 35 in good health. Some clones in this sample may be carry-over from other donors' samples. CDR3: CASSREHRGSETQYF. Written as DNA, the CDR3 is TGCGCCAGCAGTCGCGAACACAGGGGTAGCGAGACCCAGTACTTC.